The clone carrying this T cell receptor (beta chain) was counted ten times or more. Germline CDR1 reads MNHEY; CDR2 reads SMNVEV (reference sequence). The length of the CDR3 is 14 residues. J lost 8 bases, V lost 2 bases, and 5 bases had no gene match. The data are from a study of T cells after yellow fever vaccination. MiXCR, applied by TCRdb to the 5' RACE reads, yields one record per CDR3 protein. This table holds under 300,000 distinct CDR3 sequences, around 6.7% found once. The sample was CD4+ T cells sorted from PBMCs, taken on the day of the yellow fever booster vaccination. The origin of this receptor is a man aged 30 to 45 who received the YFV17D yellow fever vaccine. V and J are TRBV27 and TRBJ2-1; 8 bases line up with TRBD2. In DNA, the CDR3 is TGTGCCAGCAGTTTAGGCGGGAGGCTCTATGAGCAGTTCTTC. Protein sequence: CASSLGGRLYEQFF.